Listed below are T cell receptor beta chains from one sample, sequenced in a study of OX40 agonist ivuxolimab in advanced cancers. Sequencing was performed with immunoSEQ multiplex PCR; in TCRdb, only in-frame clones are kept and a portion is missing. The table records roughly 48,000 clones, approximately 84% of them present only once. This sample comprised CD4+ or CD8+ T cells sorted from blood, obtained in a trial of the OX40 agonist ivuxolimab. Every receptor here comes from an adult with an advanced solid tumor such as melanoma, head and neck, liver or kidney cancer. Both conserved end residues are trimmed from each CDR3.

j_call: TRBJ2-2; v_call: TRBV7-2; cdr3_aa: ASSSPGGRELF
j_call: TRBJ2-3; v_call: TRBV18; cdr3_aa: ATSRALGSSTDTQY
j_call: TRBJ1-4; v_call: TRBV6-1; cdr3_aa: ASSSLRGAEKLF
j_call: TRBJ2-2; v_call: TRBV9; cdr3_aa: ASSVATRVGTGELF
j_call: TRBJ1-1; v_call: TRBV6-5; cdr3_aa: ASSYSKRGLPRAF
j_call: TRBJ2-2; v_call: TRBV7-2; cdr3_aa: ASRGGANTGELF
j_call: TRBJ2-3; v_call: TRBV7-2; cdr3_aa: ASSPLSGTDTQY
j_call: TRBJ2-1; v_call: TRBV9; cdr3_aa: ASSLRLAGGQHEQF
j_call: TRBJ2-1; v_call: TRBV15; cdr3_aa: ATSVSPLRSSYNEQF
j_call: TRBJ1-2; v_call: TRBV7-2; cdr3_aa: ASNLPSSGYGYT
j_call: TRBJ1-6; v_call: TRBV7-9; cdr3_aa: ASSSSREYNSPLH
j_call: TRBJ1-5; v_call: TRBV7-9; cdr3_aa: ASSFNLRPPQPQH
j_call: TRBJ2-7; v_call: TRBV7-2; cdr3_aa: ASSLGQGGMGEQY
j_call: TRBJ2-5; v_call: TRBV7-2; cdr3_aa: ASSSEVGTTDQETQY
j_call: TRBJ2-3; v_call: TRBV5-4; cdr3_aa: ASSSTGGFTDTQY
j_call: TRBJ2-1; v_call: TRBV10-3; cdr3_aa: AISEEAPYNEQF
j_call: TRBJ2-1; v_call: TRBV5-1; cdr3_aa: ASSPGDLSYNEQF
j_call: TRBJ2-7; v_call: TRBV5-1; cdr3_aa: ASSSSGRAYEQY
j_call: TRBJ2-3; v_call: TRBV5-1; cdr3_aa: ASSFWTGHQRSHTQY
j_call: TRBJ1-6; v_call: TRBV5-1; cdr3_aa: ASSLEGGKSSPLH
j_call: TRBJ2-3; v_call: TRBV14; cdr3_aa: ASSPEAGGTA
j_call: TRBJ1-2; v_call: TRBV7-9; cdr3_aa: ASSRDSYGYT
j_call: TRBJ2-3; v_call: TRBV7-2; cdr3_aa: ASSLPRLAGGYTDTQY
j_call: TRBJ1-2; v_call: TRBV9; cdr3_aa: ASSATDPNYGYT
j_call: TRBJ1-1; v_call: TRBV5-1; cdr3_aa: ASSLHWEGDTEAF
j_call: TRBJ2-7; v_call: TRBV15; cdr3_aa: ATSREARNEQY
j_call: TRBJ2-2; v_call: TRBV28; cdr3_aa: ASIWGGANTGELF